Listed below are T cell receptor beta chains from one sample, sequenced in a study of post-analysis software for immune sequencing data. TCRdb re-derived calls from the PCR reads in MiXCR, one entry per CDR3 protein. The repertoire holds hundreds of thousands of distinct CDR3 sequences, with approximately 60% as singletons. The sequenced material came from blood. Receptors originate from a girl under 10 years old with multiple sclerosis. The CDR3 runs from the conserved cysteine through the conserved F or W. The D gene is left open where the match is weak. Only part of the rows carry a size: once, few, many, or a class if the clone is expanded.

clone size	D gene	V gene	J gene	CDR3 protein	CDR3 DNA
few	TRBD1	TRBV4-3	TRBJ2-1	CASSQEVSQGSPQFF	TGCGCCAGCAGCCAAGAGGTCTCACAGGGGTCACCGCAGTTCTTC
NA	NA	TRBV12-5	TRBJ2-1	CASGRLAPSYNEQFF	TGTGCTAGTGGAAGGCTAGCGCCTTCCTACAATGAGCAGTTCTTC
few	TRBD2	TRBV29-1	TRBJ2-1	CSVEVVSGISSYNEQFF	TGCAGCGTTGAAGTGGTTAGCGGGATTAGCTCCTACAATGAGCAGTTCTTC
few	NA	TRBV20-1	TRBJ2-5	CSARVVGGETQYF	TGCAGTGCTAGAGTCGTGGGAGGAGAGACCCAGTACTTC
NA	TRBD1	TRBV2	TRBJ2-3	CASSRDRTSTDTQYF	TGTGCCAGCAGTCGGGACAGAACTAGCACAGATACGCAGTATTTT
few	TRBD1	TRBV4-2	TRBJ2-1	CASSQDIATGQSTTNEQFF	TGTGCCAGCAGCCAAGATATTGCAACGGGACAGTCGACCACCAATGAGCAGTTCTTC
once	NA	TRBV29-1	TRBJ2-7	CSVGGGLNYEQYF	TGCAGCGTTGGTGGGGGCTTAAACTACGAGCAGTACTTC
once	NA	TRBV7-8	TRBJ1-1	CASSLLRQDTEAFF	TGTGCCAGCAGCTTACTCAGGCAGGACACTGAAGCTTTCTTT
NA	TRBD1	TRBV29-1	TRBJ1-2	CSVPHASTGAHYGYTF	TGCAGCGTTCCCCACGCGTCGACAGGGGCTCACTATGGCTACACCTTC
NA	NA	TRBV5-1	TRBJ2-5	CASSPEGGRSDEQYF	TGCGCCAGCAGCCCAGAAGGGGGGCGCTCGGATGAGCAGTACTTC
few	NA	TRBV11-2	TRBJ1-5	CASSLGEVGNQPQHF	TGTGCCAGCAGCTTAGGGGAAGTGGGAAATCAGCCCCAGCATTTT
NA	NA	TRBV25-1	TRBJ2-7	CASSEGGSRNCEQYF	TGTGCCAGCAGTGAAGGAGGGTCCCGAAACTGCGAGCAGTACTTC
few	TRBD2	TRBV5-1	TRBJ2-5	CASSWTSGGETQYF	TGCGCCAGCAGCTGGACTAGCGGGGGTGAGACCCAGTACTTC
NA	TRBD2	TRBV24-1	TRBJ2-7	CATSDLMGLADPYEQYF	TGTGCCACCAGTGATTTGATGGGACTAGCGGATCCCTACGAGCAGTACTTC
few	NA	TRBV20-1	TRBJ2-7	CSASPWGPEQYF	TGCAGTGCTAGCCCTTGGGGTCCCGAGCAGTACTTC
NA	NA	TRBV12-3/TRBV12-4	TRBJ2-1	CASRNGQTSYNEQFF	TGTGCCAGCAGGAACGGCCAAACTTCCTACAATGAGCAGTTCTTC
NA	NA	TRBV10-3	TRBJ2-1	CAISVGTPEQFF	TGTGCCATCAGTGTGGGAACCCCGGAGCAGTTCTTC
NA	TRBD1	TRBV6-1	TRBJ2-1	CASSPLQGADHKFF	TGTGCCAGCAGTCCATTACAGGGGGCGGACCATAAGTTCTTC
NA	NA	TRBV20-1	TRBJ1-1	CSADMNTEAFF	TGCAGTGCTGACATGAACACTGAAGCTTTCTTT
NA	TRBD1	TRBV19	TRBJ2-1	CASISGQGVNEQFF	TGTGCCAGTATTTCGGGACAGGGAGTCAATGAGCAGTTCTTC
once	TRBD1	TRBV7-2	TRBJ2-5	CASSIRGQGDWEQYF	TGTGCCAGCAGCATAAGAGGACAGGGGGATTGGGAGCAGTACTTC
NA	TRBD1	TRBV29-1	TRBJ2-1	CSVPGTGGQFF	TGCAGCGTTCCCGGGACAGGGGGCCAGTTCTTC
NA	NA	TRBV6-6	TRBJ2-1	CASSPISLSGEQFF	TGTGCCAGCAGTCCCATTTCCCTATCCGGTGAGCAGTTCTTC
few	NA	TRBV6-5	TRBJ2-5	CASSADSTLQETQYF	TGTGCCAGCAGCGCCGACAGTACCCTCCAAGAGACCCAGTACTTC
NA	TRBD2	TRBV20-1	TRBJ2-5	CGAIGLAGGEETQYF	TGCGGTGCCATAGGACTAGCGGGAGGGGAAGAGACCCAGTACTTC
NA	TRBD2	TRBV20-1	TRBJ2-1	CSAQAGSPYNEQFF	TGCAGTGCTCAAGCGGGATCCCCCTACAATGAGCAGTTCTTC
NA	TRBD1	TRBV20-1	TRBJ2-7	CSASPQGARSYEQYF	TGCAGTGCTAGCCCACAGGGGGCGAGGTCCTACGAGCAGTACTTC
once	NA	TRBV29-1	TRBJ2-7	CSVEEDTSYEQYF	TGCAGCGTTGAAGAGGACACCTCCTACGAGCAGTACTTC
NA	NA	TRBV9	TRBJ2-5	CASRRSSSETQYF	TGTGCCAGCAGGAGAAGTAGCAGTGAGACCCAGTACTTC
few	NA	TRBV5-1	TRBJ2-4	CASSFQGRGEQYF	TGCGCCAGCAGCTTCCAGGGGCGTGGGGAGCAGTACTTC
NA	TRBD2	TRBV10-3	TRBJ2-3	CAITGESGIRGTDTQYF	TGTGCCATCACGGGGGAGAGCGGGATAAGGGGAACAGATACGCAGTATTTT
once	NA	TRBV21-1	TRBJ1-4	CASSTPGGRPLGGEKLFF	TGTGCCAGCAGCACGCCCGGGGGCAGGCCCTTGGGGGGTGAAAAACTGTTTTTT
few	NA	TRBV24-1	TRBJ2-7	CATSYTEQYF	TGTGCCACCAGTTACACCGAGCAGTACTTC
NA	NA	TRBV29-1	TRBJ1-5	CSVGNSNQPQHF	TGCAGCGTTGGAAATAGCAATCAGCCCCAGCATTTT
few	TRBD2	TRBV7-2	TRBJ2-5	CASSWGSGSQETQYF	TGTGCCAGCAGTTGGGGTAGCGGGAGCCAAGAGACCCAGTACTTC
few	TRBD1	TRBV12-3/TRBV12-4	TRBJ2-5	CASSFRQGIETQYF	TGTGCCAGCAGTTTTCGACAGGGAATTGAGACCCAGTACTTC
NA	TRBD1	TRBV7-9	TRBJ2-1	CASSSFGTGGAGVLNEQFF	TGTGCCAGCAGCTCATTCGGGACAGGGGGCGCGGGGGTACTCAATGAGCAGTTCTTC
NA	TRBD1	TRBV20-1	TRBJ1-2	CSARRTGFGYTF	TGCAGTGCTAGACGGACAGGGTTTGGCTACACCTTC
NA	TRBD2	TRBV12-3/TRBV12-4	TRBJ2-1	CASSLALGREEVEQFF	TGTGCCAGCAGTTTAGCGCTAGGGCGGGAGGAGGTTGAGCAGTTCTTC
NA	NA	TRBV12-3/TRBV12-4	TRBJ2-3	CASSSYDDTQYF	TGTGCCAGCAGTTCCTACGACGATACGCAGTATTTT